Each of the 14 T cell receptor beta chains below was sequenced from the same sample in a study of T cell responses to AZD1222 COVID-19 vaccine. TCRdb's copy holds only in-frame clones and misses some; the assay was immunoSEQ multiplex PCR. The table records some 95,000 clones, around 85% of them present only once. The source material was peripheral blood, sampled on day 0 of AZD1222 vaccination. The source is an adult in good health.

The chain uses TRBV7-2 and TRBJ2-1; tentatively, D is TRBD2 (6 bases). Germline lookup yields CDR1 SGHTA and CDR2 FQGNSA. V shed 1 base and J shed 4 bases, with 14 bases lying between them. CDR3 length: 16 residues. The CDR3 DNA reads as TGTGCCAGCAGCTTAGTTCAGGCTAGCGAGTACAATGAGCAGTTCTTC. It yields the protein CASSLVQASEYNEQFF. The whole variable domain, filled in from reference TRBV7-2 and TRBJ2-1, reads GAGVSQSPSNKVTEKGKDVELRCDPISGHTALYWYRQSLGQGLEFLIYFQGNSAPDKSGLPSDRFSAERTGGSVSTLTIQRTQQEDSAVYLCASSLVQASEYNEQFFGPGTRLTVL.

V usage is TRBV18 and J usage is TRBJ2-3; possible D gene TRBD1, 5 bases. The V gene lost 3 bases and the J gene lost 4 bases, with 11 bases spanning the gap. Germline V gene data show CDR1 as KGHSH and CDR2 as LQKENI. This CDR3 region has 14 residues. The CDR3 DNA is TGTGCCAGCTCACCCGGCAGGGCCCCAGATACGCAGTATTTT. Protein: CASSPGRAPDTQYF.

J is TRBJ2-3 and V is TRBV30; 8 positions agree with TRBD2. Trimming took 4 bases from V and 0 from J; bases not matched to a gene: 6. CDR3 size: 15 residues. Per the germline V gene, CDR1 is GTSNPN and CDR2 is SVGIG (reference sequence). CDR3 residues: CAWKFSGASTDTQYF. CDR3 DNA sequence: TGTGCCTGGAAGTTTAGCGGGGCTAGCACAGATACGCAGTATTTT.

The CDR3 region has the DNA TGTGCCAGCAGCGCGCCGGGACAGGTCGTCATCGACACCGGGGAGCTGTTTTTT. This sequence encodes CASSAPGQVVIDTGELFF. The genes are TRBV11-3 and TRBJ2-2; TRBD1 matches at 8 bases. The junction had 14 bases not matched to a gene; V was cut back by 5 bases and J by 3 bases. The CDR3 covers 18 residues. Per germline, CDR1 SGHNT and CDR2 YENEEA.

The V gene is TRBV29-1, the J gene TRBJ2-6; D gene ambiguous. The CDR3 is 14 amino acids. V was trimmed by 0 bases and J by 8 bases, leaving 11 bases between them. In germline, CDR1 is SQVTM, CDR2 ANQGSEA. This chain's CDR3 is CSVEDEALTNVLTF. The CDR3 region has the DNA TGCAGCGTTGAAGATGAGGCGTTAACCAACGTCCTGACTTTC.

The CDR3 DNA reads as TGTGCCAGCAGCCAAGAGTTCTGGGCGAACACTGAAGCTTTCTTT. Residues: CASSQEFWANTEAFF. V is TRBV4-2 and J is TRBJ1-1; unclear D gene. V dropped 0 bases and J dropped 1 base, with 9 bases sitting between them. CDR1 is LGHNA and CDR2 is YNFKEQ in the germline V gene. The CDR3 is 15 amino acids.

The J gene is TRBJ2-6, the V gene TRBV6-6; the D is unclear. The CDR3 sequence is 14 residues long. Germline V lookup: CDR1 MNHNY, CDR2 SVGAGI (reference sequence). V lost 8 bases, J lost 4 bases, and 12 bases lay in between. This CDR3 is CASRALEGANVLTF. Here the CDR3 DNA reads TGTGCCAGCCGGGCTCTTGAGGGGGCCAACGTCCTGACTTTC.

The chain recombines TRBV7-6 with TRBJ2-3, with a possible D match to TRBD1 (5 bases). This CDR3 has 14 residues. Looked up from germline, CDR1 is SGHVS and CDR2 is FNYEAQ. Trimming shortened V by 5 bases and J by 2 bases, and 11 bases separated the two germline ends. The CDR3 sequence is CASSLGVNTDTQYF. Written as DNA, the CDR3 is TGTGCCAGCAGCCTAGGGGTTAACACAGATACGCAGTATTTT.

V is TRBV12-3 or TRBV12-4 and J is TRBJ1-2; no reliable D call. The CDR3 covers 11 residues. The V end was cut by 6 bases, the J end by 3 bases, with 5 bases between. The CDR3 spells CASRQYYGYTF. CDR3 nucleotide sequence: TGTGCCAGCAGACAGTACTATGGCTACACCTTC.

The V gene is TRBV5-5, the J gene TRBJ2-3; TRBD2 matches at 10 bases. Germline CDR1 reads SGHKS; CDR2 reads YYEKEE (reference sequence). This CDR3 has 16 residues. After removal of 3 bases from V and 3 bases from J, the junction contained 7 bases not matched to a gene. This CDR3 is CASSWIAGGRTDTQYF. CDR3 bases: TGTGCCAGCAGCTGGATAGCGGGGGGACGTACAGATACGCAGTATTTT.

The chain recombines TRBV7-8 with TRBJ2-3; no firm D call. The V gene lost 4 bases and the J gene lost 5 bases, with 10 bases spanning the gap. Germline CDR1 is SGHVS and CDR2 is FQNEAQ. CDR3 length equals 13 residues. CDR3 DNA sequence: TGTGCCAGCAGCTCTCCCCCACAAGATACGCAGTATTTT. It encodes CASSSPPQDTQYF.

CDR3: CASRTGTAEAFF. The DNA for the CDR3 is TGTGCCAGCAGGACCGGGACAGCTGAAGCTTTCTTT. The chain couples TRBV6-5 to TRBJ1-1; 7 bases are shared with TRBD1. V trimming: 6 bases; J trimming: 6 bases; junction bases outside the gene matches: 4. The CDR3 is 12 residues long. The germline CDR1 and CDR2 sequences are MNHEY and SVGAGI.

This clone was seen a single time. The chain joins TRBV20-1 to TRBJ1-4; maybe TRBD1 (6 bases). Germline loops: CDR1 DFQATT, CDR2 SNEGSKA (reference sequence). V lost 3 bases and J lost 7, with 21 bases in between. This CDR3 is built from 16 residues. CDR3 amino acids: CSASASSGTRGEKLFF. The CDR3 region has the DNA TGCAGTGCTAGTGCTTCAAGCGGGACAAGGGGTGAAAAACTGTTTTTT.

This clone was observed once. This chain links TRBV15 with TRBJ1-2, with 9 bases lining up with TRBD1. The CDR3 totals 16 residues. V gave up 4 bases and J gave up 2 bases; unmatched junction bases: 8. Germline CDR1 reads LNHNV; CDR2 reads YYDKDF (reference sequence). The CDR3 DNA reads TGTGCCACCAGCAAAAGGACAGGGGTCGCCAACTATGGCTACACCTTC. Encoded protein: CATSKRTGVANYGYTF.